This TCR beta chain was documented in a study of shared clonotypes between healthy human individuals. Concerning this clone: Its cognate antigen is unknown. Other DNA sequences in the same sample also yield this CDR3.

Per germline, CDR1 SEHNR and CDR2 FQNEAQ (reference sequence). The V and J ends lost 1 base and 4 bases respectively, with 8 bases between them. This CDR3 spans 14 amino acids. Study findings and constraints: Incomplete sequencing of sorted subsets was indicated by rarefaction despite large depth. Clonotypes not shared had lower generation probabilities than those common to all four donors.

The method was immunoSEQ multiplex PCR; TCRdb's version includes in-frame clones alone and lacks a portion of them. The data show 2 million to 2.5 million clones, approximately 95% seen once. The study enrolled healthy HIV-negative adults without recent acute infections or vaccinations as donors. The chain joins TRBV7-9 to TRBJ1-5, with D maybe TRBD1 (6 bases). This TCR was sampled from a man aged 18 to 29 in good health. The material sequenced was naive CD4+ T cells sorted from blood. As for subset: CD45RA+ positively selected. Here the CDR3 reads CASSLGQGNQPQHF. The CDR3 nucleotides read TGTGCCAGCAGCTTAGGGCAGGGGAATCAGCCCCAGCATTTT.